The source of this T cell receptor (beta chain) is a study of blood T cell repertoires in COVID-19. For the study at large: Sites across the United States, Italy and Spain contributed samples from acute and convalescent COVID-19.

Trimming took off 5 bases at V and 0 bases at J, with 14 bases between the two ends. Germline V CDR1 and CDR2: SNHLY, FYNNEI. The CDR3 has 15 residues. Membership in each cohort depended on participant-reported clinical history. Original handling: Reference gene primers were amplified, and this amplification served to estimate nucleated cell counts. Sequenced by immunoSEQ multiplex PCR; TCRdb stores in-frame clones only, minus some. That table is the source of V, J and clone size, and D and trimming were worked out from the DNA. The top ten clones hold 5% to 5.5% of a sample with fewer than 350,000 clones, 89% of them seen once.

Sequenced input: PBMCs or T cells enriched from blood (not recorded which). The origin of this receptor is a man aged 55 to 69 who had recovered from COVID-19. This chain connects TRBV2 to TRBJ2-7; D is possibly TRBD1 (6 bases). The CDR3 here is CASSNQGLASYEQYF. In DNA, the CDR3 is TGTGCCAGCAGTAACCAGGGGCTAGCCTCCTACGAGCAGTACTTC.